This T cell receptor (beta chain) was found in a study of CD8+CD57+ T cells in acquired aplastic anemia. General study findings and limits: Found in both controls and patients were around 29 CD8+ CDR3 sequences.

Flow cytometry had shown expanded CD8+CD57+ cells in the patients chosen for sequencing. The germline gives CDR1 LNHNV, CDR2 YYDKDF (reference sequence). V was clipped by 1 base and J by 8 bases, with 8 bases between them. The CDR3 loop spans 12 amino acids. The table lists this clonotype with a few counts. Its antigen is unknown. Both TCR beta VDJ combination and CDR3 sequence profiling were carried out. Genomic DNA was the template for this profiling. TCRdb called the reads again in MiXCR, with one record for every CDR3 protein. In the table there are around 180,000 distinct CDR3 sequences, 48% of which are singletons.

The sample comprised sorted CD4+, CD8+, or CD8+CD57+ T cells (not recorded which) from PBMCs. The chain carries TRBV15 and TRBJ1-1, with a tentative D call TRBD1 (6 bases). The sequence derives from a human donor with aplastic anemia. The CDR3 coding sequence is TGTGCCACCAGCAGAGGGAGGGGGGAAGCTTTCTTT. Amino acid sequence: CATSRGRGEAFF.